A selection of T cell receptor delta chains follows, all from one sample in a study of gammadelta T cells in human blood. TCRdb re-called the RT-PCR reads using CATT. Seen here are over 250 delta-chain clones, around two fifths observed once, and the top ten hold around 71%. Sequenced material: non-Vgamma9Vdelta2 gamma-delta T cells from adult blood. The receptors originated from a human donor. Both conserved end residues are trimmed from each CDR3. Some rows mark clone size as missing; the rest say once, few, many or name a class of expanded clone.

hyperexpanded TRDJ1 TRDV1 19 ALGELGLTLGDRMYTDKLI
hyperexpanded TRDJ2 TRDV1 15 ALGILPGVLGTAQLF
large TRDJ1 TRDV2 18 ACDTVPHSTGGQPTDKLI
- TRDJ2 TRDV2 13 ACDTLGDLTAQLF
hyperexpanded TRDJ2 TRDV1 16 ALGFTGGWPLLTAQLF
hyperexpanded TRDJ1 TRDV1 14 ALGGYAGGYTDKLI
large TRDJ1 TRDV1 16 ALGGLHWGTKYTDKLI
hyperexpanded TRDJ1 TRDV1 17 ALGVGGLHWGKNTDKLI
large TRDJ1 TRDV1 17 ALGGSRSYPWPYTDKLI
large TRDJ1 TRDV1 19 ALGELDPNWGIWMVSDKLI
large TRDJ3 TRDV2 17 ACDLLGDTGSWDTRQMF
once TRDJ1 TRDV2 16 ACDPTGGFLKYTDKLI
hyperexpanded TRDJ1 TRDV1 8 ALGGPKLI
- TRDJ1 TRDV3 13 ASPGSGGYWGILI
- TRDJ1 TRDV3 20 ALSLLFPPSGLLGPYTDKLI
hyperexpanded TRDJ1 TRDV1 13 ALGNPELIKAKLI
- TRDJ1 TRDV3 18 AFRPPLPAAGDTHTDKLI